The clone carrying this TCR beta chain occurred a few times. The target antigen is unknown. This entry belongs to a study of blood T cells in healthy people across ages. CDR1 is DFQATT and CDR2 is SNEGSKA in the germline V gene (reference sequence). The J segment lost 6 bases and the V segment lost 5 bases, leaving 6 bases of the junction unmatched. CDR3 size: 13 residues. The study, taken as a whole, reports: While age rose, TCR beta diversity per million T cells dropped in a roughly linear way.

PCR was performed a second time for about 7 to 12 cycles using a sample-barcoded 5' primer and a J-beta primer mix. TCRdb independently ran MiXCR on the 5' RACE reads; one entry per CDR3 protein. The table lists 1.5 million to 2 million distinct CDR3 sequences, approximately 32% of them singletons, with around 10% in the top ten. The sequence came from a woman aged 30 to 39 in good health. The chain carries TRBV20-1 and TRBJ2-1; 8 nucleotides align to TRBD2. Input material: blood. The CDR3 DNA follows: TGCAGTGCTTCGGGGGGGTCACCCAATGAGCAGTTCTTC. This gives the protein CSASGGSPNEQFF.